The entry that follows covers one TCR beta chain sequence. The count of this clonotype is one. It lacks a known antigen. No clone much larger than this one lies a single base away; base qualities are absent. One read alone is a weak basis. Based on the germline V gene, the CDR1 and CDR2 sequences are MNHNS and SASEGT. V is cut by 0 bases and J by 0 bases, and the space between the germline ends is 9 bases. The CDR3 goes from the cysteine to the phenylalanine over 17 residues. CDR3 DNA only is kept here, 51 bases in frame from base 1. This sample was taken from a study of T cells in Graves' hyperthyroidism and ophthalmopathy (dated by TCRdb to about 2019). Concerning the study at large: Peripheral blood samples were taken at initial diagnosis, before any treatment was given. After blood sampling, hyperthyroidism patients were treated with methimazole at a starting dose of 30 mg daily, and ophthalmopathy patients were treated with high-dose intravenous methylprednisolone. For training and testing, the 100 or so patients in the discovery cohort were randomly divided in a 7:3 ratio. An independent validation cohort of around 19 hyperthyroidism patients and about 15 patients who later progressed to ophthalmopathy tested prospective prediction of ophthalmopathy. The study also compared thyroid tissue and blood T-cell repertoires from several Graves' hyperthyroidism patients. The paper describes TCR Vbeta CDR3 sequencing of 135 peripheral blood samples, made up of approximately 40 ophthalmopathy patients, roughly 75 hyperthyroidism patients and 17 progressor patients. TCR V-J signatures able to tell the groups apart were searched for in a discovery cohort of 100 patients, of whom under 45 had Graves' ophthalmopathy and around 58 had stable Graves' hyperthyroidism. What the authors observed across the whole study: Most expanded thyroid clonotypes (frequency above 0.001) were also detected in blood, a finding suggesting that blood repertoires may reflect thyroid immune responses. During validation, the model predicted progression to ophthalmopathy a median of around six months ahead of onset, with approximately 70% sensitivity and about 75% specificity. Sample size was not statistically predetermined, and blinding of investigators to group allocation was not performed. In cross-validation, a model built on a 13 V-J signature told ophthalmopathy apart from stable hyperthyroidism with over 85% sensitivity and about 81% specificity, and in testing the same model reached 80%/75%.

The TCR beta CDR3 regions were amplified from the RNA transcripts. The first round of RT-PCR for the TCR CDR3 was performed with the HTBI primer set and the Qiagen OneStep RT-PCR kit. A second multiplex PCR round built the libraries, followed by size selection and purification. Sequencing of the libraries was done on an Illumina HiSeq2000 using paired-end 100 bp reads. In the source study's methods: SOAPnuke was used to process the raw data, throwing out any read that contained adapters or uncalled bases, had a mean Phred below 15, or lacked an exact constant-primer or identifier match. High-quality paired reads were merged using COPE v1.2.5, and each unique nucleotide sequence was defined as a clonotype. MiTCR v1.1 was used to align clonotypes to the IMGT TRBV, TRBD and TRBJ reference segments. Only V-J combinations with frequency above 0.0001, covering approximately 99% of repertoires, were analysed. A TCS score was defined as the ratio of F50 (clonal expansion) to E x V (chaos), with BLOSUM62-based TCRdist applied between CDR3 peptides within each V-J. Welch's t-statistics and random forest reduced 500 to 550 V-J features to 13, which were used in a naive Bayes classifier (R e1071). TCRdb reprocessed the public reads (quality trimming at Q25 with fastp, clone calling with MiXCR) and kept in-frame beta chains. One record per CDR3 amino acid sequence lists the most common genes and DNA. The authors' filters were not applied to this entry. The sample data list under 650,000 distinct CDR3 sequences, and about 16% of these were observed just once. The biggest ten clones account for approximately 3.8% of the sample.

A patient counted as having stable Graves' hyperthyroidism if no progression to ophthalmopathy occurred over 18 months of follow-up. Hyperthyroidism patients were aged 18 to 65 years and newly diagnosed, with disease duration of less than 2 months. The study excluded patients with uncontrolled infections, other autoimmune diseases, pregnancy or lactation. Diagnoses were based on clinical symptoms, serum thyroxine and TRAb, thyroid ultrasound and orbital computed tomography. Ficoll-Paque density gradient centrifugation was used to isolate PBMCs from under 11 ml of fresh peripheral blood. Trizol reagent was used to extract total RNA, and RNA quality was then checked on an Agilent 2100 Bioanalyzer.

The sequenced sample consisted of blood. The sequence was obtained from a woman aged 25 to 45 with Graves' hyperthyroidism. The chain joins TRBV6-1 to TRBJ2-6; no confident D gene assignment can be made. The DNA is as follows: TGTGCCAGCAGTGAAGCAGTCTCCCTCTCTGGGGCCAACGTCCTGACTTTC. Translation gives CASSEAVSLSGANVLTF.